Presented here are 26 T cell receptor beta chains from one specimen sequenced in a study of CD8 T cells in Susac syndrome. After extraction with the RNeasy kit, roughly 0.5 to 1 ug of the RNA was reverse transcribed using random hexamers. TCRdb called the immunoSEQ multiplex PCR reads again in MiXCR, with one record for every CDR3 protein. Of about 200,000 distinct CDR3 sequences listed, 95% are singletons. Sequencing was performed on CD4+ T cells from PBMCs. Every receptor here comes from a human donor with multiple sclerosis.

This clonotype has only one observation. The chain carries TRBV5-1 and TRBJ2-6, with D tentatively TRBD1 (5 bases). Germline values: CDR1 SGHRS, CDR2 YFSETQ. The CDR3 is made up of 14 amino acids. V dropped 4 bases and J dropped 4 bases, with 9 bases sitting between them. The CDR3 nucleotides are TGCGCCAGCAGCGAGACAGCCGGGGCCAACGTCCTGACTTTC. This encodes CASSETAGANVLTF.

The J gene is TRBJ1-5, the V gene TRBV20-1; TRBD1 matches at 9 bases. Germline CDR1 DFQATT, CDR2 SNEGSKA (reference sequence). This CDR3 region has 17 residues. This CDR3 is CSAKGGTGIPVNQPQHF. For the CDR3, the DNA is TGCAGCGCGAAGGGAGGGACAGGGATACCGGTCAATCAGCCCCAGCATTTT.

This chain joins TRBV24-1 and TRBJ2-5, with D perhaps being TRBD1 or TRBD2 (5 bases each). Trimming removed 3 bases from V and 5 bases from J, with 18 bases in between. The germline V gene has CDR1 KGHDR and CDR2 SFDVKD. This CDR3 region has 16 residues. For the CDR3, the DNA is TGTGCCACCAGTGATCGCCGGGACGTATCCCCCGAGACCCAGTACTTC. It yields the protein CATSDRRDVSPETQYF.

J is TRBJ2-3 and V is TRBV7-9, with 7 bases matching TRBD2. The germline gives CDR1 SEHNR, CDR2 FQNEAQ (reference sequence). The CDR3 length is 15 residues. The trim removed 0 bases at V and 5 bases at J, leaving 5 bases unmatched. This CDR3 reads CASSLADVAGDTQYF. CDR3 coding DNA: TGTGCCAGCAGCTTAGCGGACGTAGCGGGAGATACGCAGTATTTT.

The chain uses TRBV3-1 and TRBJ1-6, with a tentative D call TRBD1 (5 bases). Trimming took 4 bases from V and 13 from J, leaving 20 bases between them. The CDR3 totals 15 residues. The germline CDR1 and CDR2 sequences are LGHDT and YNNKEL (reference sequence). This chain's CDR3 is CASSRGGGERKPLHF. CDR3 in DNA: TGTGCCAGCAGCCGCGGGGGTGGGGAGAGGAAGCCCCTCCACTTT.

In its sample, this clonotype was seen once. The V call is TRBV9, the J call TRBJ2-1; D may be TRBD2 (6 bases). CDR3 size: 14 residues. The germline V gene encodes CDR1 SGDLS and CDR2 YYNGEE. V lost 0 bases to trimming and J lost 10 bases, with 14 bases between them. CDR3 DNA: TGTGCCAGCAGCGTAGCTCATAGACGGGGGGAGCAGTTCTTC. It yields the protein CASSVAHRRGEQFF.

The CDR3 DNA sequence: TGTGCCAGCAGCCGAGCTTTCGGGACAGGCCACGAGCAGTACTTC. Protein sequence: CASSRAFGTGHEQYF. The J gene is TRBJ2-7, the V gene TRBV3-1, with 8 bases fitting TRBD1. This CDR3 contains 15 residues. After removal of 4 bases from V and 5 bases from J, the junction contained 10 bases not matched to a gene. Germline values: CDR1 LGHDT, CDR2 YNNKEL (reference sequence).

V usage is TRBV20-1 and J usage is TRBJ1-6, with 7 bases matching TRBD1. CDR1 is DFQATT and CDR2 is SNEGSKA in the germline V gene (reference sequence). The CDR3 contains 14 residues. V was pared by 2 bases and J by 5 bases, with 3 bases of the junction left unmatched. The CDR3 loop is CSARPGTDNSPLHF. The CDR3 bases are TGCAGTGCTAGACCCGGGACAGATAATTCACCCCTCCACTTT.

The gene calls are TRBV7-9 and TRBJ2-3; maybe TRBD1 (5 bases). The germline V gene encodes CDR1 SEHNR and CDR2 FQNEAQ (reference sequence). V was cut by 11 bases and J by 4 bases, with 16 bases left in between. The CDR3 totals 13 residues. The CDR3 is CALADSWSDTQYF. In DNA, the CDR3 is TGTGCCCTCGCTGACAGTTGGTCAGATACGCAGTATTTT.

The gene calls are TRBV29-1 and TRBJ2-6; 7 nucleotides match TRBD2. The CDR3 loop spans 14 amino acids. V lost 3 bases, J lost 3 bases, and 2 bases stayed unmatched. CDR1 and CDR2 (germline): SQVTM, ANQGSEA. CDR3 protein: CSVEAGDGANVLTF. As DNA, the CDR3 is TGCAGCGTTGAGGCGGGGGATGGGGCCAACGTCCTGACTTTC.

The gene calls are TRBV7-6 and TRBJ2-1; D ambiguous. V lost 5 bases and J 5 bases, leaving 10 bases between the germline ends. The CDR3 extends over 13 amino acids. Looked up from germline, CDR1 is SGHVS and CDR2 is FNYEAQ. This chain's CDR3 is CASSPGYNNEQFF. The CDR3 nucleotides are TGTGCCAGCAGCCCAGGATATAACAATGAGCAGTTCTTC.

This chain uses TRBV25-1 with TRBJ1-2; D may be TRBD1 (5 bases). The CDR3 is 15 residues long. Germline lookup yields CDR1 MGHDK and CDR2 SYGVNS. V lost 2 bases and J 3 bases, leaving 13 bases between the germline ends. The CDR3 loop reads CASSEGATPYYGYTF. The CDR3 nucleotides are TGTGCCAGCAGTGAAGGGGCGACCCCGTACTATGGCTACACCTTC.

V gene TRBV3-1 combines with J gene TRBJ1-6; unclear D gene. The V gene's germline CDR1 is LGHDT and CDR2 YNNKEL (reference sequence). The CDR3 runs to 15 residues. Deletions cut 0 bases from V and 5 bases from J, with 8 bases between. The CDR3 DNA is TGTGCCAGCAGCCAAGATTACCGGAATAATTCACCCCTCCACTTT. Amino acid sequence: CASSQDYRNNSPLHF.

This clonotype occurred once. The chain uses TRBV20-1 and TRBJ2-7; 10 bases are shared with TRBD2. V lost 5 bases and J lost 5; bases outside the gene matches: 12. The CDR3 runs 15 residues. Germline CDR1 and CDR2: DFQATT and SNEGSKA (reference sequence). The CDR3 nucleotides read TGCAGTGCTGGAAGGCCCCTAGCGGGGGTTCACGAGCAGTACTTC. It yields the protein CSAGRPLAGVHEQYF.

V gene TRBV12-3 or TRBV12-4 combines with J gene TRBJ2-3; D is unresolved. V lost 5 bases and J lost 9, with 12 bases in between. This CDR3 has 12 residues. For the CDR3, the DNA is TGTGCCAGCAGTCCGGGCCTTCCGACGCAGTATTTT. As protein: CASSPGLPTQYF.

The rearrangement links TRBV6-1 to TRBJ1-6; TRBD1 aligns across 7 bases. The ends lost 4 bases at V and 7 bases at J; junction bases unmatched: 7. The CDR3 loop spans 15 amino acids. Germline-derived CDR1 and CDR2 are MNHNS and SASEGT. The CDR3 protein is CASSATGLYNSPLHF. CDR3 nucleotide sequence: TGTGCCAGCAGTGCGACAGGGTTGTACAATTCACCCCTCCACTTT.

The CDR3 DNA sequence: TGTGCCACCAGTGACGGCACAGGGGACTATGGCTACACCTTC. Protein product: CATSDGTGDYGYTF. V usage is TRBV24-1 and J usage is TRBJ1-2; 7 bases map to TRBD1. CDR3 size: 14 residues. CDR1 and CDR2 (germline): KGHDR, SFDVKD. V lost 4 bases and J lost 3; bases outside the gene matches: 4.

The rearrangement uses TRBV12-3 or TRBV12-4 and TRBJ1-1; D remains ambiguous. This CDR3 has 15 residues. V lost 3 bases and J lost 0, with 11 bases in between. The CDR3 spells CASSFMTTMNTEAFF. In nucleotides, the CDR3 is TGTGCCAGCAGTTTTATGACTACTATGAACACTGAAGCTTTCTTT.

This clonotype was detected only once. The V gene is TRBV27, the J gene TRBJ1-6; TRBD1 is a possible D gene (6 bases). The ends were cut back, 0 bases at V and 10 bases at J, with 10 bases in the middle. Germline CDR1 reads MNHEY; CDR2 reads SMNVEV (reference sequence). The CDR3 extends over 14 amino acids. Here the CDR3 DNA reads TGTGCCAGCAGTTTATCGGGACACTACTCACCCCTCCACTTT. This codes for CASSLSGHYSPLHF.

This rearrangement joins TRBV6-5 to TRBJ2-7; D call uncertain. CDR3 size: 13 residues. Trimming stripped 7 bases from V and 6 bases from J, with 16 bases between. Germline CDR1 is MNHEY and CDR2 is SVGAGI. CDR3 DNA sequence: TGTGCCAGCAAAGCCTATTCTTATGGCGAGCAGTACGTC. This codes for CASKAYSYGEQYV.

The rearrangement uses TRBV29-1 and TRBJ2-6, with 9 nucleotides matching TRBD1. The CDR3 spans 18 residues. With V trimmed by 3 bases and J by 1 base, 10 bases remained unmatched. CDR1 and CDR2 (germline): SQVTM, ANQGSEA. CDR3 residues: CSVDRGTGFVSGANVLTF. The CDR3 region has the DNA TGCAGCGTTGACCGAGGGACAGGGTTTGTATCTGGGGCCAACGTCCTGACTTTC.

The CDR3, as DNA: TGTGCCAGCAGCCTCCGGGACGGATTTAATTCACCCCTCCACTTT. Protein product: CASSLRDGFNSPLHF. The genes are TRBV7-8 and TRBJ1-6; D possibly corresponds to TRBD1 (5 bases). Germline V gives CDR1 SGHVS, CDR2 FQNEAQ. V gave up 5 bases and J gave up 6 bases, with 14 bases separating them. This CDR3 comprises 15 residues.

The rearrangement links TRBV5-1 to TRBJ2-1; D is unclear. V lost 6 bases and J lost 4, with 14 bases in between. The germline V gene encodes CDR1 SGHRS and CDR2 YFSETQ. This CDR3 spans 14 amino acids. CDR3 sequence: CASTSLAQYNEQFF. CDR3 DNA sequence: TGCGCCAGCACCTCCCTGGCCCAGTACAATGAGCAGTTCTTC.

The rearrangement joins TRBV20-1 to TRBJ2-3, with 10 bases fitting TRBD2. The J segment lost 6 bases and the V segment lost 3 bases, leaving 6 bases of the junction unmatched. Germline CDR1 and CDR2: DFQATT and SNEGSKA (reference sequence). There are 14 residues in the CDR3. CDR3 in amino acids: CSASGGLADDTQYF. As DNA, the CDR3 is TGCAGTGCTAGCGGTGGACTAGCGGATGATACGCAGTATTTT.

The chain uses TRBV27 and TRBJ1-1; 7 bases align to TRBD1. Looked up from germline, CDR1 is MNHEY and CDR2 is SMNVEV (reference sequence). The length of the CDR3 is 17 residues. Trimming removed 3 bases from V and 0 bases from J; junction bases left unmatched: 10. CDR3 coding DNA: TGTGCCAGCAGTTTCCGTCCCCCCGGGACAGTGAACACTGAAGCTTTCTTT. This encodes CASSFRPPGTVNTEAFF.

V and J are TRBV20-1 and TRBJ2-1, with 9 bases that match TRBD2. J gave up 6 bases and V 3 bases, and 15 bases lay outside the gene matches. The CDR3 has 17 amino acids. CDR1 is DFQATT and CDR2 is SNEGSKA in the germline V gene (reference sequence). The CDR3 region has the DNA TGCAGTGCTAGCATGAGCGGGGGGTTAGCCTCGGGCAATGAGCAGTTCTTC. Protein sequence: CSASMSGGLASGNEQFF.